A few counts support the clone carrying this TCR beta chain. CDR1 and CDR2 (germline): SGHVS, FNYEAQ. This CDR3 is built from 12 residues. Trimming took 4 bases from V and 5 from J, leaving 8 bases between them. TCRdb re-derived calls from the PCR reads in MiXCR, one entry per CDR3 protein. The sample includes around 94,000 distinct CDR3 sequences, 30% to 35% of them seen just once. The record originates from a study of molecular identifiers for immune sequencing clone quantification. The sequenced sample was naive CD8+ T cells from blood, with Jurkat cell RNA spiked in. Subset in this sample: FACS-sorted CD8+CD4-CCR7+CD45RA+ naive T cells. The receptor was isolated from a human donor in good health. Some libraries in this study had Jurkat cell RNA spiked in. This chain joins TRBV7-6 and TRBJ2-5; no reliable D call. The CDR3 DNA is TGTGCCAGCAGCTCCTTTCGTGAGACCCAGTACTTC. Its translation: CASSSFRETQYF.